The TCR beta chain described here comes from a study of human T cells and chemical hapten exposure. Study context: For sensitization, 2% DPC was applied to an approximately 2 cm by approximately 2 cm patch of upper inner arm skin. Broader study findings: In the PT1 data, expanded TCR counts showed a positive correlation with patch test score.

Single cDNA molecules in the library carried unique molecular identifiers attached during preparation. Each CDR3 protein gets one entry after TCRdb re-called the RACE reads with MiXCR. The repertoire has 300,000 to 450,000 distinct CDR3 sequences, around 5% of them found once; the top ten carry approximately 8.2%. Remarks on this clonotype: Its antigen is not known.

The V gene lost 2 bases and the J gene lost 5 bases, with 29 bases spanning the gap. Per germline, CDR1 MNHNS and CDR2 SASEGT. The CDR3 spans 20 residues. Time point denoted: pre-sensitization, week 0. Treatment: therapeutic diphenylcyclopropenone sensitization with weekly scalp DPC. Donation of samples came from alopecia patients who were 18 to 70 years old and suitable for DPC. The material sequenced was whole blood, taken in connection with sensitization to the hapten diphenylcyclopropenone (DPC). The sequence came from a woman aged 18-35 years with alopecia areata. Some clones in this sample may be carry-over from other donors' samples. V usage is TRBV6-1 and J usage is TRBJ2-3, with D possibly TRBD2 on 5 matching bases. The CDR3 is CASSESLQLREGIAEDTQYF. The CDR3 DNA sequence: TGTGCCAGCAGTGAATCCTTACAGCTCCGGGAAGGGATTGCAGAAGATACGCAGTATTTT.